The sequence of this T cell receptor (beta chain) was determined in a study of blood T cell repertoires in COVID-19. At the level of the study: COVID-19 samples from acute and convalescent phases originated in the United States, Italy and Spain. T cells, B-cell-depleted T cells, or PBMCs provided the cDNA or gDNA that served as material.

Trimming cost V 0 bases and J 7 bases; bases outside gene matches: 8. From germline, CDR1 is LGHNA and CDR2 YSLEER. The CDR3 sequence is 17 residues long. How the authors handled the data: Amplification from reference gene primers served as the basis for estimated nucleated cell counts. Only in-frame clones appear in the TCRdb table, and some are missing; sequencing was by immunoSEQ multiplex PCR. The V and J calls and the clone size are those of that table, but D and trimming were determined from the DNA. The top ten hold roughly 6% of the sample, which has around 76,000 clones, approximately 89% seen once.

The clonotype was recovered from a human donor in a cohort sampled during active COVID-19. The rearrangement joins TRBV4-3 to TRBJ2-1; TRBD1 matches at 11 bases. Sequenced material: peripheral blood. The CDR3 DNA reads TGCGCCAGCAGCCAAGATACTTTGGACAGGGGGCGAAATGAGCAGTTCTTC. This gives the protein CASSQDTLDRGRNEQFF.